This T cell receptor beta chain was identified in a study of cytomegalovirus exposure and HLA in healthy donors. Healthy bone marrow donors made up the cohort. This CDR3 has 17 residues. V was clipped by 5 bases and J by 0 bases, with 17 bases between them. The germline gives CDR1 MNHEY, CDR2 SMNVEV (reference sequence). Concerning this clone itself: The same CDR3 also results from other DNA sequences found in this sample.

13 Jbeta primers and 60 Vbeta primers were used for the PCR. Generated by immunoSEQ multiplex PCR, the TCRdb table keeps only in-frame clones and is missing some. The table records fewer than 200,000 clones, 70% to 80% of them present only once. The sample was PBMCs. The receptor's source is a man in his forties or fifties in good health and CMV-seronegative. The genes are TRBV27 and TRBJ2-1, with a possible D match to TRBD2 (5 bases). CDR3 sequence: CASSPLPGMSSYNEQFF. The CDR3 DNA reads TGTGCCAGCAGTCCACTTCCCGGGATGAGCTCCTACAATGAGCAGTTCTTC.